Presented here are 17 T cell receptor beta chains from one specimen sequenced in a study of blood T cell repertoires in COVID-19. TCRdb's table, derived via immunoSEQ multiplex PCR, lists solely in-frame clones and lacks some. The data hold tens of thousands of clones, with roughly 92% observed a single time. The sample taken for sequencing was peripheral blood. The origin of the receptors is a man in his fifties or sixties with COVID-19, enrolled during active disease.

The chain employs TRBV4-1 and TRBJ1-4; TRBD1 might be the D (5 bases). The V end lost 4 bases, the J end lost 8 bases, and 14 bases lay between the germline ends. CDR1 is MGHRA, CDR2 YSYEKL, per germline. The CDR3 spans 14 residues. CDR3 nucleotide sequence: TGCGCCAGCAGCCTACTTGGGGGGAGGGAAAAACTGTTTTTT. Protein: CASSLLGGREKLFF.

This chain joins TRBV19 and TRBJ2-7; the D is unclear. CDR1 LNHDA and CDR2 SQIVND come from the germline V gene (reference sequence). The CDR3 sequence is 14 residues long. With 4 bases removed from V and 5 bases from J, the gap between germline ends came to 15 bases. This CDR3 is CASSTQTNTDEQYF. The CDR3 DNA is TGTGCCAGTAGTACCCAAACTAACACGGACGAGCAGTACTTC.

A note on this clone: This same CDR3 is encoded by further DNA sequences in the sample. This chain links TRBV3-1 (or the pseudogene TRBV3-2) with TRBJ2-5; a possible D gene is TRBD1 (5 bases). CDR1 and CDR2 from the germline V gene are LGHDT and YNNKEL (reference sequence). The germline V and J ends were trimmed by 5 bases and 4 bases, with 5 bases remaining between them. The CDR3 has 11 amino acids. The CDR3 DNA sequence: TGTGCCAGCAGCAGGGGAGAGACCCAGTACTTC. It translates to CASSRGETQYF.

The table lists this clone with a count of one. The V call is TRBV7-3, the J call TRBJ2-1; D remains ambiguous. Between the trimmed V and J ends, which lost 5 bases and 0 bases, there was a span of 14 bases. This CDR3 spans 16 amino acids. CDR1 is SGHTA, CDR2 FQGTGA, per germline. The CDR3 DNA follows: TGTGCCAGCAGCCCAAGCCAGCGTTTCTCCTACAATGAGCAGTTCTTC. Translation: CASSPSQRFSYNEQFF.

The chain joins TRBV11-1 to TRBJ1-5, with D possibly matching TRBD1 (6 bases). V was clipped by 2 bases and J by 5 bases, with 7 bases between them. This CDR3 comprises 13 residues. Germline CDR1 is SGHAT and CDR2 is FQDESV (reference sequence). The DNA of the CDR3 is TGTGCCAGCAGCTTATACAGGGATCAGCCCCAGCATTTT. This sequence encodes CASSLYRDQPQHF.

This clone was counted only a few times. The CDR3 reads CASIPRVGSYEQYF. The CDR3 region has the DNA TGTGCCAGCATTCCAAGAGTTGGCTCCTACGAGCAGTACTTC. The rearrangement links TRBV6-5 to TRBJ2-7; no definite D call. The germline gives CDR1 MNHEY, CDR2 SVGAGI. Trimming removed 7 bases from V and 0 bases from J, with 13 bases in between. The CDR3 has 14 residues.

Remarks on this clone: In the same sample, other DNA sequences code for this CDR3. The chain's CDR3 is CASSLALGGAGNQPQHF. CDR3 nucleotides: TGTGCCAGCAGCTTAGCGTTGGGAGGGGCTGGCAATCAGCCCCAGCATTTT. V is TRBV7-2 and J is TRBJ1-5; TRBD1 is a possible D gene (5 bases). V was trimmed by 0 bases and J by 2 bases, leaving 14 bases between them. Germline CDR1 reads SGHTA; CDR2 reads FQGNSA. This CDR3 region has 17 residues.

This clone has a single count. This rearrangement joins TRBV11-2 to TRBJ2-7; no clear D gene. Germline CDR1 SGHAT, CDR2 FQNNGV. V shed 1 base and J shed 7 bases, with 8 bases lying between them. The CDR3 is 12 amino acids. DNA for the CDR3: TGTGCCAGCAGCTTAGCCCAGAGGGAGCAGTACTTC. Amino acids: CASSLAQREQYF.

This rearrangement joins TRBV6-1 to TRBJ1-5; D is uncertain. The V end lost 2 bases, the J end lost 7 bases, and 6 bases lay between the germline ends. The CDR3 is 12 residues long. Looked up from germline, CDR1 is MNHNS and CDR2 is SASEGT. This CDR3 is CASSELRQPQHF. The CDR3 DNA reads as TGTGCCAGCAGTGAATTGAGACAGCCCCAGCATTTT.

The chain recombines TRBV14 with TRBJ2-7; 7 nucleotides line up with TRBD2. V gave up 5 bases and J gave up 3 bases; unmatched junction bases: 13. CDR1 and CDR2 from the germline V gene are SGHDN and FVKESK. CDR3 length equals 16 residues. This CDR3 reads CASSKQVLAQNYEQYF. CDR3 in DNA: TGTGCCAGCAGCAAACAGGTACTAGCGCAAAACTACGAGCAGTACTTC.

The genes are TRBV13 and TRBJ2-7; 7 bases agree with TRBD2. The V gene end was trimmed by 1 base and the J gene end by 3 bases; junction bases not matched to a gene: 3. This CDR3 spans 14 amino acids. Looked up from germline, CDR1 is PRHDT and CDR2 is FYEKMQ (reference sequence). In DNA, the CDR3 is TGTGCCAGCAGCTTAGCGCGGGAGTTCTACGAGCAGTACTTC. Amino acids: CASSLAREFYEQYF.

This clone was seen a few times. The V and J genes are TRBV5-1 and TRBJ1-4, with 8 bases identical to TRBD1. The junction had 7 bases not matched to a gene; V was cut back by 4 bases and J by 8 bases. The CDR3 has 14 residues. In germline, CDR1 is SGHRS, CDR2 YFSETQ. The CDR3 DNA reads TGCGCCAGCAGCCCGACAGGGGCGGCGGAAAAACTGTTTTTT. Its protein is CASSPTGAAEKLFF.

V and J are TRBV4-2 and TRBJ1-1, with 8 positions matching TRBD1. There are 15 residues in the CDR3. The trim removed 4 bases at V and 1 base at J, leaving 5 bases unmatched. Germline lookup yields CDR1 LGHNA and CDR2 YNFKEQ. The CDR3 sequence: CASSRPGTGNTEAFF. In DNA, the CDR3 is TGTGCCAGCAGCCGCCCCGGGACAGGGAACACTGAAGCTTTCTTT.

The chain combines TRBV4-1 with TRBJ1-5; no clear D gene. V gave up 1 base and J gave up 4 bases, with 11 bases separating them. The CDR3 runs to 15 residues. Per the germline V gene, CDR1 is MGHRA and CDR2 is YSYEKL. CDR3 nucleotide sequence: TGCGCCAGCAGCCAAGGCACGGCTAGAAATCAGCCCCAGCATTTT. Translation: CASSQGTARNQPQHF.

The gene calls are TRBV19 and TRBJ2-1; a weak D match, TRBD2 (5 bases). This CDR3 has 14 residues. CDR1 is LNHDA and CDR2 is SQIVND in the germline V gene (reference sequence). V shed 5 bases and J shed 2 bases, with 10 bases lying between them. CDR3 sequence reads: CASSFAGAYNEQFF. The CDR3 DNA sequence: TGTGCCAGTAGTTTCGCGGGCGCCTACAATGAGCAGTTCTTC.

The chain carries TRBV24-1 and TRBJ2-1; 7 nucleotides agree with TRBD2. CDR3 length: 16 amino acids. Trimming took 5 bases from V and 2 from J; bases not matched to a gene: 8. Germline CDR1 is KGHDR and CDR2 is SFDVKD. The CDR3 is CATSAASGGPYNEQFF. DNA for the CDR3: TGTGCCACCAGTGCGGCTAGCGGAGGACCCTACAATGAGCAGTTCTTC.

The chain links TRBV6-1 to TRBJ1-1; the D is unclear. Germline assignment: CDR1 MNHNS and CDR2 SASEGT. The V end was cut by 2 bases, the J end by 6 bases, with 16 bases between. This CDR3 comprises 15 residues. The CDR3 region has the DNA TGTGCCAGCAGTGAATTGGGGTTTGGAGGCCCTGAAGCTTTCTTT. Encoded protein: CASSELGFGGPEAFF.